The 23 T cell receptor beta chains below come from one sample, sequenced in a study of blood T cell repertoires in COVID-19. Measured with immunoSEQ multiplex PCR; TCRdb has only the in-frame clones, and not every one. The sample consists of tens of thousands of clones, around 88% of them appearing once. The source material was peripheral blood. The source is a woman of 80 years or more with active or convalescent COVID-19.

The chain couples TRBV6-4 to TRBJ1-1; 7 bases fit TRBD1. V was pared by 3 bases and J by 1 base, with 20 bases of the junction left unmatched. CDR3 length: 20 residues. Germline lookup yields CDR1 MRHNA and CDR2 SNTAGT. The CDR3 region is CASSEPIRDRSRGPNTEAFF. The CDR3 DNA follows: TGTGCCAGCAGTGAGCCCATTCGGGACAGATCTCGGGGCCCGAACACTGAAGCTTTCTTT.

This clone was seen just once. The V call is TRBV30, the J call TRBJ2-6; 8 bases are shared with TRBD1. The ends lost 4 bases at V and 1 base at J; junction bases unmatched: 6. The V gene's germline CDR1 is GTSNPN and CDR2 SVGIG (reference sequence). This CDR3 is 16 amino acids long. The CDR3 spells CAWTDRVYSGANVLTF. The CDR3, as DNA: TGTGCCTGGACGGACAGGGTTTATTCTGGGGCCAACGTCCTGACTTTC.

The gene calls are TRBV9 and TRBJ1-2; a weak D match, TRBD1 (5 bases). The germline V and J ends were trimmed by 3 bases and 4 bases, with 10 bases remaining between them. Per germline, CDR1 SGDLS and CDR2 YYNGEE. The CDR3 totals 13 residues. The CDR3 DNA sequence: TGTGCCAGCAGCGCCGGACAAGCCTATGGCTACACCTTC. Residues: CASSAGQAYGYTF. The entire variable domain, with the rest obtained from reference TRBV9 and TRBJ1-2, is as follows: DSGVTQTPKHLITATGQRVTLRCSPRSGDLSVYWYQQSLDQGLQFLIQYYNGEERAKGNILERFSAQQFPDLHSELNLSSLELGDSALYFCASSAGQAYGYTFGSGTRLTVV.

This clone has just a few counts. J is TRBJ2-7 and V is TRBV2, with 7 nucleotides matching TRBD1. The germline gives CDR1 SNHLY, CDR2 FYNNEI. The ends lost 8 bases at V and 2 bases at J; junction bases unmatched: 9. The CDR3 consists of 14 residues. The CDR3 loop reads CASGVGQGAYEQYF. The CDR3 DNA is TGTGCCAGCGGGGTAGGGCAGGGGGCCTACGAGCAGTACTTC. Full variable domain (outside the CDR3, taken from reference TRBV2 and TRBJ2-7): EPEVTQTPSHQVTQMGQEVILRCVPISNHLYFYWYRQILGQKVEFLVSFYNNEISEKSEIFDDQFSVERPDGSNFTLKIRSTKLEDSAMYFCASGVGQGAYEQYFGPGTRLTVT.

CDR3: CASSLKGAYGYTF. For the CDR3, the DNA is TGTGCCAGCAGCTTGAAGGGGGCCTATGGCTACACCTTC. The gene calls are TRBV5-6 and TRBJ1-2, with 7 bases lining up with TRBD1. Germline V gene sequence: CDR1 SGHDT, CDR2 YYEEEE. V lost 1 base, J lost 4 bases, and 1 base stayed unmatched. This CDR3 comprises 13 residues.

This chain connects TRBV7-6 to TRBJ1-6, with 9 bases lining up with TRBD1. The CDR3 extends over 16 amino acids. Losses at the gene ends were 0 bases for V and 10 bases for J; bases not matched to a gene: 7. CDR1 SGHVS and CDR2 FNYEAQ come from the germline V gene. The CDR3 nucleotides read TGTGCCAGCAGCTTAGCGCCGGGACAGGGAGGGTCACCCCTCCACTTT. Protein sequence: CASSLAPGQGGSPLHF.

The rearrangement links TRBV5-4 to TRBJ2-4; no firm D call. Germline V lookup: CDR1 SGHNT, CDR2 YYREEE (reference sequence). CDR3 length: 16 residues. Trimming removed 0 bases from V and 0 bases from J, with 10 bases in between. The CDR3 reads CASSLGRQVAKNIQYF. CDR3 nucleotide sequence: TGTGCCAGCAGCTTGGGTCGGCAGGTAGCCAAAAACATTCAGTACTTC.

The chain employs TRBV10-1 and TRBJ1-1; D not certain. V lost 0 bases, J lost 6 bases, and 14 bases lay in between. The CDR3 consists of 15 residues. The germline gives CDR1 WNHNN, CDR2 SYGVQD (reference sequence). The CDR3 bases are TGCGCCAGCAGTGAGTCCACCGGCGGGATACCTGAAGCTTTCTTT. Amino acid sequence: CASSESTGGIPEAFF.

The chain joins TRBV19 to TRBJ1-4; TRBD1 matches at 8 bases. Trimming cost V 3 bases and J 6 bases; bases outside gene matches: 6. Germline V gene data show CDR1 as LNHDA and CDR2 as SQIVND (reference sequence). CDR3 size: 15 residues. CDR3 in amino acids: CASSIPGGGYEKLFF. In nucleotides, the CDR3 is TGTGCCAGTAGTATCCCAGGGGGCGGGTATGAAAAACTGTTTTTT.

The V call is TRBV6-5, the J call TRBJ1-6, with a weak D call TRBD1 (5 bases). Germline assignment: CDR1 MNHEY and CDR2 SVGAGI. V dropped 6 bases and J dropped 7 bases, with 16 bases sitting between them. The CDR3 has 15 amino acids. The CDR3 bases are TGTGCCAGCAGAGACCAGGGTATAGGGAATTCACCCCTCCACTTT. This codes for CASRDQGIGNSPLHF.

This chain uses TRBV10-3 with TRBJ2-7; D gene uncertain. Trimming stripped 2 bases from V and 7 bases from J, with 12 bases between. The CDR3 has 13 residues. Germline V gene lookup returns CDR1 ENHRY and CDR2 SYGVKD. Here the CDR3 DNA reads TGTGCCATCAGTGAGACCGAGACTCAAGAGCAGTACTTC. It codes for CAISETETQEQYF.

V and J are TRBV4-3 and TRBJ1-5; D is uncertain. The CDR3 consists of 16 residues. Germline CDR1 LGHNA, CDR2 YSLEER. The ends were cut back, 0 bases at V and 4 bases at J, with 13 bases in the middle. The CDR3 reads CASSQDFGGINQPQHF. The CDR3 DNA reads TGCGCCAGCAGCCAAGATTTTGGCGGAATTAATCAGCCCCAGCATTTT.

The sample holds one count of this clone. The V call is TRBV11-2, the J call TRBJ2-1; 10 bases line up with TRBD2. The CDR3 has 15 amino acids. Germline CDR1 and CDR2: SGHAT and FQNNGV. Germline trimming cut 4 bases from V and 8 bases from J; bases unmatched to any gene: 8. This CDR3 is CASSSPWLAGDEQFF. DNA of the CDR3: TGTGCCAGCAGCTCGCCCTGGCTAGCGGGAGATGAGCAGTTCTTC.

V is TRBV5-6 and J is TRBJ2-7; D unresolved. CDR3 length equals 15 residues. Germline CDR1 SGHDT, CDR2 YYEEEE. Trimming removed 0 bases at V and 3 bases at J, with 13 bases between. CDR3 sequence (DNA): TGTGCCAGCAGCTTGGCACGCCTAGGCCGCTACGAGCAGTACTTC. It encodes CASSLARLGRYEQYF. Filled out from reference TRBV5-6 and TRBJ2-7, the complete variable domain reads DAGVTQSPTHLIKTRGQQVTLRCSPKSGHDTVSWYQQALGQGPQFIFQYYEEEERQRGNFPDRFSGHQFPNYSSELNVNALLLGDSALYLCASSLARLGRYEQYFGPGTRLTVT.

This chain joins TRBV28 and TRBJ2-7; 9 nucleotides agree with TRBD2. CDR3 length equals 15 residues. Germline CDR1 reads MDHEN; CDR2 reads SYDVKM. J lost 5 bases, V lost 8 bases, and 13 bases had no gene match. The CDR3 region is CASGPGTSFNHEQYF. As DNA, the CDR3 is TGTGCCAGCGGCCCAGGGACTAGCTTTAACCACGAGCAGTACTTC.

V and J are TRBV27 and TRBJ1-4; 9 nucleotides line up with TRBD1. CDR3 length: 14 amino acids. V lost 5 bases and J lost 8; bases outside the gene matches: 6. Germline CDR1 reads MNHEY; CDR2 reads SMNVEV (reference sequence). The CDR3 spells CASSDRGIGEKLFF. In nucleotides, the CDR3 is TGTGCCAGCAGTGACAGGGGGATTGGGGAAAAACTGTTTTTT.

This chain uses TRBV7-3 with TRBJ1-1; TRBD1 is a possible D gene (5 bases). Germline values: CDR1 SGHTA, CDR2 FQGTGA. The ends were cut back, 5 bases at V and 1 base at J, with 8 bases in the middle. CDR3 length: 13 amino acids. CDR3 DNA: TGTGCCAGCAGCATACAGGAGAACACTGAAGCTTTCTTT. As protein: CASSIQENTEAFF.

This sequence joins TRBV3-1 (or the pseudogene TRBV3-2) and TRBJ2-1; D remains unclear. Trimming removed 0 bases at V and 4 bases at J, with 10 bases between. Germline CDR1 is LGHDT and CDR2 is YNNKEL (reference sequence). The CDR3 runs to 15 residues. The CDR3 region is CASSQEVAPYNEQFF. CDR3 DNA sequence: TGTGCCAGCAGCCAAGAAGTAGCCCCATACAATGAGCAGTTCTTC.

The chain joins TRBV10-3 to TRBJ2-5; D perhaps matches TRBD2 (5 bases). Trimming left V 3 bases short and J 4 bases short, with 6 bases between. The germline V gene has CDR1 ENHRY and CDR2 SYGVKD. There are 12 residues in the CDR3. CDR3 DNA: TGTGCCATCAGTGACCGGGGAGAGACCCAGTACTTC. This encodes CAISDRGETQYF.

There are a few counts of this clone. This chain links TRBV6-6 with TRBJ2-1; D is undetermined. Germline V gene data show CDR1 as MNHNY and CDR2 as SVGAGI (reference sequence). CDR3 length: 16 amino acids. V was clipped by 0 bases and J by 0 bases, with 9 bases between them. In nucleotides, the CDR3 is TGTGCCAGCAGTTACTCGGTGCGGAGCTCCTACAATGAGCAGTTCTTC. This codes for CASSYSVRSSYNEQFF.

V usage is TRBV28 and J usage is TRBJ1-1, with 8 bases aligning to TRBD1. This CDR3 has 15 amino acids. CDR1 MDHEN and CDR2 SYDVKM come from the germline V gene. V was clipped by 5 bases and J by 0 bases; unmatched bases: 5. The CDR3, as DNA: TGTGCCAGCAGTCCTGGACAGGGCTTGAACACTGAAGCTTTCTTT. Its translation is CASSPGQGLNTEAFF.

J is TRBJ1-2 and V is TRBV28; perhaps TRBD1 as D (5 bases). The V gene's germline CDR1 is MDHEN and CDR2 SYDVKM. The CDR3 runs to 12 residues. Trimming removed 10 bases from V and 10 bases from J, with 19 bases in between. The CDR3 loop is CATSGGSLDYTF. The CDR3 DNA follows: TGTGCCACCTCCGGGGGATCTCTCGACTACACCTTC.

V gene TRBV7-3 combines with J gene TRBJ2-6; 9 positions match TRBD1. V gave up 5 bases and J gave up 0 bases; unmatched junction bases: 5. The CDR3 has 17 amino acids. Germline values: CDR1 SGHTA, CDR2 FQGTGA. In DNA form, the CDR3 reads TGTGCCAGCAGCGTACAGGGGGCGGCCTCTGGGGCCAACGTCCTGACTTTC. This sequence encodes CASSVQGAASGANVLTF. Based on the CDR3 plus reference TRBV7-3 and TRBJ2-6, the full variable domain is GAGVSQTPSNKVTEKGKYVELRCDPISGHTALYWYRQSLGQGPEFLIYFQGTGAADDSGLPNDRFFAVRPEGSVSTLKIQRTERGDSAVYLCASSVQGAASGANVLTFGAGSRLTVL.